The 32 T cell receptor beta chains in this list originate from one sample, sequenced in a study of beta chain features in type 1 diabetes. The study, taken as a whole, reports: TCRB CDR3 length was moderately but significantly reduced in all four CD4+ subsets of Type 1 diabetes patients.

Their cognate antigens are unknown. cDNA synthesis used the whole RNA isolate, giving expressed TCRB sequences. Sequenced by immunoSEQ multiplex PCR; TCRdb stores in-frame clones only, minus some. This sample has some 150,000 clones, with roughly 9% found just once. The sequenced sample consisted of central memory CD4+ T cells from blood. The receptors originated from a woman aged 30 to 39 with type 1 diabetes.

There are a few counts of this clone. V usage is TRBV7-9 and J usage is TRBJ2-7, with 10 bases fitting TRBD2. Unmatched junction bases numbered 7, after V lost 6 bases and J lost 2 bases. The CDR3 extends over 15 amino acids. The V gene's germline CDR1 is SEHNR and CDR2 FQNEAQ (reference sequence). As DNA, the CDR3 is TGTGCCAGCAGTCGAATAGCGGGAGGCACCTACGAGCAGTACTTC. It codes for CASSRIAGGTYEQYF. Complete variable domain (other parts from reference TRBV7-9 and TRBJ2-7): DTGVSQNPRHKITKRGQNVTFRCDPISEHNRLYWYRQTLGQGPEFLTYFQNEAQLEKSRLLSDRFSAERPKGSFSTLEIQRTEQGDSAMYLCASSRIAGGTYEQYFGPGTRLTVT.

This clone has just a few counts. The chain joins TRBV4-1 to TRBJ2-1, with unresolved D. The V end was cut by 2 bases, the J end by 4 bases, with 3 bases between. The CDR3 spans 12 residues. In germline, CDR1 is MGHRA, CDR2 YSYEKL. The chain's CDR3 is CASSQIYNEQFF. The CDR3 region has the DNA TGCGCCAGCAGCCAAATATACAATGAGCAGTTCTTC.

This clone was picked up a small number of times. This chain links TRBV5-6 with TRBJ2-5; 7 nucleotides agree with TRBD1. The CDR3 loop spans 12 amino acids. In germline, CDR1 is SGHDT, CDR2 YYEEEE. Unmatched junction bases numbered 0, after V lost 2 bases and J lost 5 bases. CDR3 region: CASSLQGETQYF. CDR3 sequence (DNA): TGTGCCAGCAGCTTACAGGGGGAGACCCAGTACTTC.

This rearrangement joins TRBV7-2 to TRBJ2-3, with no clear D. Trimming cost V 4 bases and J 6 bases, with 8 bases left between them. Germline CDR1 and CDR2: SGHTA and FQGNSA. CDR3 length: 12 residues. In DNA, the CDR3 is TGTGCCAGCAGCTCCTTCGGGGATACGCAGTATTTT. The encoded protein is CASSSFGDTQYF.

CDR3 in amino acids: CASSRAGSTSSPYEQYF. CDR3 DNA sequence: TGTGCCAGCTCTCGTGCGGGGTCGACTAGCTCCCCCTACGAGCAGTACTTC. This chain links TRBV11-3 with TRBJ2-7; 7 nucleotides line up with TRBD2. The CDR3 spans 17 residues. V dropped 8 bases and J dropped 2; count of bases not matched to a gene: 18. Per germline, CDR1 SGHNT and CDR2 YENEEA. Variable domain in full (rest from reference TRBV11-3 and TRBJ2-7): EAGVVQSPRYKIIEKKQPVAFWCNPISGHNTLYWYLQNLGQGPELLIRYENEEAVDDSQLPKDRFSAERLKGVDSTLKIQPAELGDSAVYLCASSRAGSTSSPYEQYFGPGTRLTVT.

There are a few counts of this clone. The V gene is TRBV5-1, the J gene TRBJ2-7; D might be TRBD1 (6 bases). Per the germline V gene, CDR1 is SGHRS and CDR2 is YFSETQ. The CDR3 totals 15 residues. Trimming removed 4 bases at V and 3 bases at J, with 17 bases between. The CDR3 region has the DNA TGCGCCAGCAGCGAGAATGACAGGAGATACTACGAGCAGTACTTC. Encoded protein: CASSENDRRYYEQYF. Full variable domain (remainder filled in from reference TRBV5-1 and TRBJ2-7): KAGVTQTPRYLIKTRGQQVTLSCSPISGHRSVSWYQQTPGQGLQFLFEYFSETQRNKGNFPGRFSGRQFSNSRSEMNVSTLELGDSALYLCASSENDRRYYEQYFGPGTRLTVT.

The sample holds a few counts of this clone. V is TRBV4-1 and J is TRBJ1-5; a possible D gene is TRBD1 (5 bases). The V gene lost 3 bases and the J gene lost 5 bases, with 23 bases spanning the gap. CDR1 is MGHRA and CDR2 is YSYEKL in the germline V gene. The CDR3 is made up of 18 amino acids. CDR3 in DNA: TGCGCCAGCAGCCAGGAGCGACCGGGGGGTTACTCTCATCAGCCCCAGCATTTT. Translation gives CASSQERPGGYSHQPQHF.

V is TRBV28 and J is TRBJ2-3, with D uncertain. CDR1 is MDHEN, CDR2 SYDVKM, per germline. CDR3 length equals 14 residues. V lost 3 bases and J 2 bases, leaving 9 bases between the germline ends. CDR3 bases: TGTGCCAGCAGTTTTTTTCACACCACAGATACGCAGTATTTT. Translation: CASSFFHTTDTQYF.

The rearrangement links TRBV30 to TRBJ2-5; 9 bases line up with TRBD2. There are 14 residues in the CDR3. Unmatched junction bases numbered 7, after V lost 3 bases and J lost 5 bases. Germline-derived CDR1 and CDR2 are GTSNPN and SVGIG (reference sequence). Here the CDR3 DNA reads TGTGCCTGGAGCGGAATTAGCGGGAGTGAGACCCAGTACTTC. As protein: CAWSGISGSETQYF.

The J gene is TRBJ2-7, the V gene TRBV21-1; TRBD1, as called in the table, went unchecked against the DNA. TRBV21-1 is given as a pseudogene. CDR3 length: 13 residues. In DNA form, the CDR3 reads TGTGCCAGCAGTACACAGGGGGCGTACGAGCAGTACTTC. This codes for CASSTQGAYEQYF.

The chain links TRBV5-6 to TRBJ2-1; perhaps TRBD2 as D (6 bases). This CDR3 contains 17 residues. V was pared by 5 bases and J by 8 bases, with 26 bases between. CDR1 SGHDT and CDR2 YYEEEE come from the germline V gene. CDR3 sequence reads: CASRAGWASRFSHEQFF. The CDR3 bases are TGTGCCAGCAGGGCGGGATGGGCCTCTCGGTTTAGTCATGAGCAGTTCTTC.

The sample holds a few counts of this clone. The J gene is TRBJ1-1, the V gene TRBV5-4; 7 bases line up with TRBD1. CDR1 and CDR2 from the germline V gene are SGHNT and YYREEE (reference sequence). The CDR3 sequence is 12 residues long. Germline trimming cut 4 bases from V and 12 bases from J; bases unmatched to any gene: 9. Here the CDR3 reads CASSRTGTKPFF. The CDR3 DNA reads TGTGCCAGCAGCCGGACAGGCACCAAACCTTTCTTT.

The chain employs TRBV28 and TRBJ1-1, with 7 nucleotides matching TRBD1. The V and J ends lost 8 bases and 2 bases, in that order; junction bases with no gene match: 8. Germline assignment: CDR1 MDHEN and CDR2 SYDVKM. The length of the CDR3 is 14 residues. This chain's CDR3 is CASVSGTDNTEAFF. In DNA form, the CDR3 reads TGTGCCAGCGTCTCCGGGACAGATAACACTGAAGCTTTCTTT. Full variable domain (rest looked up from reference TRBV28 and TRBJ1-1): DVKVTQSSRYLVKRTGEKVFLECVQDMDHENMFWYRQDPGLGLRLIYFSYDVKMKEKGDIPEGYSVSREKKERFSLILESASTNQTSMYLCASVSGTDNTEAFFGQGTRLTVV.

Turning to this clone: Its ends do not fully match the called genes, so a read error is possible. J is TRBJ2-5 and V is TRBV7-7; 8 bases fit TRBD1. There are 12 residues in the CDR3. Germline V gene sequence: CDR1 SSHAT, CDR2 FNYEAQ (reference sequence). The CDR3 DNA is TGTGCTAGCAGCAGGGACAGGGAGACCCAGTACTTC. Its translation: CASSRDRETQYF. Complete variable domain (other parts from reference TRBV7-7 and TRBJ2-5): GAGVSQSPRYKVTKRGQDVTLRCDPISSHATLYWYQQALGQGPEFLTYFNYEAQPDKSGLPSDRFSAERPEGSISTLTIQRTEQRDSAMYRCASSRDRETQYFGPGTRLLVL.

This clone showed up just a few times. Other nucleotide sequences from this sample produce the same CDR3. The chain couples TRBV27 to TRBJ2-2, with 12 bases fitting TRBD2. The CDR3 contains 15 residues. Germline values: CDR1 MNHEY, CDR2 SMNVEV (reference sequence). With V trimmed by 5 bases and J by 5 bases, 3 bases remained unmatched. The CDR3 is CASSPGLAGTGELFF. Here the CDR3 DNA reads TGTGCCAGCAGTCCGGGACTAGCGGGTACCGGGGAGCTGTTTTTT.

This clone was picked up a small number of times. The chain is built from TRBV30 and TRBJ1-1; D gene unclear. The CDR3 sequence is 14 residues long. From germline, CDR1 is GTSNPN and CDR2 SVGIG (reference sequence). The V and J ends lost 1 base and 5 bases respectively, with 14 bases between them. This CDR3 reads CAWSATIGETEAFF. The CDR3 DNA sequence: TGTGCCTGGAGTGCAACGATTGGTGAGACTGAAGCTTTCTTT. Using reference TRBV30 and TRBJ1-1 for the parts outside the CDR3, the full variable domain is SQTIHQWPATLVQPVGSPLSLECTVEGTSNPNLYWYRQAAGRGLQLLFYSVGIGQISSEVPQNLSASRPQDRQFILSSKKLLLSDSGFYLCAWSATIGETEAFFGQGTRLTVV.

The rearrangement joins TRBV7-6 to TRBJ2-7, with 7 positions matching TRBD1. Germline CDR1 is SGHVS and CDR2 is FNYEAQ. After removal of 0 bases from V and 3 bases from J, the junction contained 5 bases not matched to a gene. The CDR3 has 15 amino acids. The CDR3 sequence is CASSLAGDSRYEQYF. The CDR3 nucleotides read TGTGCCAGCAGCTTAGCTGGGGACAGCCGCTACGAGCAGTACTTC. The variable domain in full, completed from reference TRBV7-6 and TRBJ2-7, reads GAGVSQSPRYKVTKRGQDVALRCDPISGHVSLYWYRQALGQGPEFLTYFNYEAQQDKSGLPNDRFSAERPEGSISTLTIQRTEQRDSAMYRCASSLAGDSRYEQYFGPGTRLTVT.

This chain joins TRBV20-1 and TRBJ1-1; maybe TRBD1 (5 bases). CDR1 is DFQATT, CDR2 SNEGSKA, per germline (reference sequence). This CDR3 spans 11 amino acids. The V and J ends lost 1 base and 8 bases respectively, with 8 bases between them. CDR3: CSARGQTEAFF. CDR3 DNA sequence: TGCAGTGCTAGAGGACAGACGGAAGCTTTCTTT.

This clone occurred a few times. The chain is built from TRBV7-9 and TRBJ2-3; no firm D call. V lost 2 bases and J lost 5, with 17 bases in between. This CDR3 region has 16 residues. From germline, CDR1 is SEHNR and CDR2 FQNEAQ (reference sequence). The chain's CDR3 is CASSLYLNPLVDTQYF. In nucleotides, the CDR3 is TGTGCCAGCAGCTTATATCTTAATCCCCTTGTAGATACGCAGTATTTT. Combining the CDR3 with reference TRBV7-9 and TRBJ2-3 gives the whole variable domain DTGVSQNPRHKITKRGQNVTFRCDPISEHNRLYWYRQTLGQGPEFLTYFQNEAQLEKSRLLSDRFSAERPKGSFSTLEIQRTEQGDSAMYLCASSLYLNPLVDTQYFGPGTRLTVL.

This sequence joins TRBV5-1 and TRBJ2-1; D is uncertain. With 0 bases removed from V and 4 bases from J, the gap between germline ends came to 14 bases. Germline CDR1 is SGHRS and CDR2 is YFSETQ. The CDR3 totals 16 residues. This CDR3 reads CASSLAKTSLYNEQFF. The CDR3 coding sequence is TGCGCCAGCAGCTTGGCCAAAACCTCCCTATACAATGAGCAGTTCTTC.

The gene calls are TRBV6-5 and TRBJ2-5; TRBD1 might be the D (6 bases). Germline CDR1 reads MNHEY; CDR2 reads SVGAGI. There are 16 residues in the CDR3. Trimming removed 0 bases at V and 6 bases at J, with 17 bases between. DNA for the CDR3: TGTGCCAGCAGTTACTCGACCGTTGACAGGTCTAAGACCCAGTACTTC. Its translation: CASSYSTVDRSKTQYF.

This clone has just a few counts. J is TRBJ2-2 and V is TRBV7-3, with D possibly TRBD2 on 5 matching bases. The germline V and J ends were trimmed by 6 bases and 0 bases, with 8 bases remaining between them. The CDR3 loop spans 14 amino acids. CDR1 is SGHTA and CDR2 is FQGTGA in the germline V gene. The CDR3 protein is CASRAGANTGELFF. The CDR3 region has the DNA TGTGCCAGCAGGGCGGGCGCGAACACCGGGGAGCTGTTTTTT.

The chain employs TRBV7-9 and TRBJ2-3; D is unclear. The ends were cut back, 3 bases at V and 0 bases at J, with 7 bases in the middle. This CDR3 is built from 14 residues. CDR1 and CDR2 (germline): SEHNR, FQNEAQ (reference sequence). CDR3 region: CASSFETSTDTQYF. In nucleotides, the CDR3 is TGTGCCAGCAGCTTCGAAACAAGCACAGATACGCAGTATTTT.

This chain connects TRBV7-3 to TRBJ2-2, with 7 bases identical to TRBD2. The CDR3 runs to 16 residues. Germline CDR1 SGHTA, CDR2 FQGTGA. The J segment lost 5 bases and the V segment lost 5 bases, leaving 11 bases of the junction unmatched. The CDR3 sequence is CASSLGMAGATGELFF. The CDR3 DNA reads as TGTGCCAGCAGCCTAGGGATGGCGGGAGCAACCGGGGAGCTGTTTTTT. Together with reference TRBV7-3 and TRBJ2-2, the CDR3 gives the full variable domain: GAGVSQTPSNKVTEKGKYVELRCDPISGHTALYWYRQSLGQGPEFLIYFQGTGAADDSGLPNDRFFAVRPEGSVSTLKIQRTERGDSAVYLCASSLGMAGATGELFFGEGSRLTVL.

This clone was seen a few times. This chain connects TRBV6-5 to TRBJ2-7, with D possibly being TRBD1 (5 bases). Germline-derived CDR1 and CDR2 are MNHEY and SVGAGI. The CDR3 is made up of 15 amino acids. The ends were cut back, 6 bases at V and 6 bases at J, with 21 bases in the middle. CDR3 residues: CASSLDPDSLREQYF. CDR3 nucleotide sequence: TGTGCCAGCAGCCTAGATCCCGACAGCTTACGCGAGCAGTACTTC.

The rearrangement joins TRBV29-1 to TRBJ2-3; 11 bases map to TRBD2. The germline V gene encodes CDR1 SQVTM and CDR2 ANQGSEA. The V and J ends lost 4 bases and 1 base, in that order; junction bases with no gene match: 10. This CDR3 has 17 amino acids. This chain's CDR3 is CSVGPPRLAGRTDTQYF. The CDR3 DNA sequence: TGCAGCGTTGGTCCCCCACGACTAGCGGGGCGCACAGATACGCAGTATTTT.

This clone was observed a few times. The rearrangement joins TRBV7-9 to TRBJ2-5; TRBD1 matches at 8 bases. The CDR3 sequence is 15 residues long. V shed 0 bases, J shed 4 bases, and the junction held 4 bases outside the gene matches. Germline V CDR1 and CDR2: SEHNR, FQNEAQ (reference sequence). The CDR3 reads CASSLARGRRETQYF. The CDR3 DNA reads TGTGCCAGCAGCTTAGCCAGGGGGCGCCGAGAGACCCAGTACTTC.

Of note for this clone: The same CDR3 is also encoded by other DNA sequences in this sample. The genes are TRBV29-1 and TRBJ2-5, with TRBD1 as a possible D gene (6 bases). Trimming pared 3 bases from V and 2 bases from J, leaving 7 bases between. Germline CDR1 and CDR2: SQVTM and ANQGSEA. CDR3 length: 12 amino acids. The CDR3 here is CSVDRGQETQYF. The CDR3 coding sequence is TGCAGCGTTGACAGGGGTCAAGAGACCCAGTACTTC.

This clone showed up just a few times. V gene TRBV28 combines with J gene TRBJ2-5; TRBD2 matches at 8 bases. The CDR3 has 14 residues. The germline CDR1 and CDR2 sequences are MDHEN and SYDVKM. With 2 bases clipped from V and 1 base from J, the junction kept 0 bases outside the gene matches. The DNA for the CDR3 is TGTGCCAGCAGTTTAAGCGGGAGCCAAGAGACCCAGTACTTC. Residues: CASSLSGSQETQYF.

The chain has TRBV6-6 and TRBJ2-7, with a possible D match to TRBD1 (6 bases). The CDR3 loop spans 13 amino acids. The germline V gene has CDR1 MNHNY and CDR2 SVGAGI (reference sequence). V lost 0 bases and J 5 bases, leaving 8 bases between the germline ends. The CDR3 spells CASSYSAGDEQYF. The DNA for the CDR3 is TGTGCCAGCAGTTACTCGGCAGGGGACGAGCAGTACTTC.

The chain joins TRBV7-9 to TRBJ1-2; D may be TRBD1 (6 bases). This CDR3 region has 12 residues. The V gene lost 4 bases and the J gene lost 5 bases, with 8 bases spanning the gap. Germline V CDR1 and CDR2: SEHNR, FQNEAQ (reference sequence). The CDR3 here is CASSSGQYGYTF. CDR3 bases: TGTGCCAGCAGCTCCGGACAGTATGGCTACACCTTC.

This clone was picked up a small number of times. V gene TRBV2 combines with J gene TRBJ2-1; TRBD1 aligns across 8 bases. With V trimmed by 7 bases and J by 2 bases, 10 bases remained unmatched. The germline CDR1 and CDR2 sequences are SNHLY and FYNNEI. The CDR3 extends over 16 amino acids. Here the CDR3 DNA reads TGTGCCAGCAAAAGGATAGACAGGGGCCCCTACAATGAGCAGTTCTTC. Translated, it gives CASKRIDRGPYNEQFF.